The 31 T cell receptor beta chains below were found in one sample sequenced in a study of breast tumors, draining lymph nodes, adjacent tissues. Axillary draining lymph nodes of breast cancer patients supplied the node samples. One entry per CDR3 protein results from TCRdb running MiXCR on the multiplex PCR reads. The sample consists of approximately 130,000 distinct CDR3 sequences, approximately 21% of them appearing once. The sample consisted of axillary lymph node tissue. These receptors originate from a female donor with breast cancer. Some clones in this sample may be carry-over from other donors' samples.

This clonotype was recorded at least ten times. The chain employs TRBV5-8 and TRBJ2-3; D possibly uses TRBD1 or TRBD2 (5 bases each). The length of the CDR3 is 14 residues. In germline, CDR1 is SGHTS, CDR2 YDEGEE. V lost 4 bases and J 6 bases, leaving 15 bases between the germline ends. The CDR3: CASSPGPTLDTQYF. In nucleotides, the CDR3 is TGTGCCAGCAGCCCGGGGCCTACGCTGGATACGCAGTATTTT.

CDR3 DNA sequence: TGTGCCAGCAGTCCGTCGCCAGGGGGTGTCCTTGAAAAACTGTTTTTT. Translation: CASSPSPGGVLEKLFF. This chain uses TRBV28 with TRBJ1-4; 7 bases are shared with TRBD1. V was pared by 5 bases and J by 7 bases, with 13 bases of the junction left unmatched. CDR1 MDHEN and CDR2 SYDVKM come from the germline V gene. The CDR3 loop spans 16 amino acids.

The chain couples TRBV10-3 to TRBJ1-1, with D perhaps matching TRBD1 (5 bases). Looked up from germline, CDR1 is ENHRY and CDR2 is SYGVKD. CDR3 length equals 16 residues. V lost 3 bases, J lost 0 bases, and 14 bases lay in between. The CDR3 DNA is TGTGCCATCAGTGATCCGGACATCCCTATGAACACTGAAGCTTTCTTT. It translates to CAISDPDIPMNTEAFF.

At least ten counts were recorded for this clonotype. The CDR3 loop is CATSRDEGFSGQYEQYF. In nucleotides, the CDR3 is TGTGCCACCAGCAGAGATGAGGGGTTCAGCGGGCAATACGAGCAGTACTTC. The chain recombines TRBV15 with TRBJ2-7, with a weak D call TRBD2 (6 bases). Germline CDR1 LNHNV, CDR2 YYDKDF (reference sequence). Trimming took off 0 bases at V and 4 bases at J, with 19 bases between the two ends. The CDR3 has 17 residues. Filled out from reference TRBV15 and TRBJ2-7, the complete variable domain reads DAMVIQNPRYQVTQFGKPVTLSCSQTLNHNVMYWYQQKSSQAPKLLFHYYDKDFNNEADTPDNFQSRRPNTSFCFLDIRSPGLGDTAMYLCATSRDEGFSGQYEQYFGPGTRLTVT.

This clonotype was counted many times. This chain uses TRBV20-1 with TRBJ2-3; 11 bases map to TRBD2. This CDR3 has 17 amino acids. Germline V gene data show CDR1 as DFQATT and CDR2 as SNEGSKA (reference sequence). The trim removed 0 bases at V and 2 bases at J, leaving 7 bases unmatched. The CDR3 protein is CSARDPGTSGSTDTQYF. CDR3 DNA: TGCAGTGCTAGAGACCCCGGGACTAGCGGCTCCACAGATACGCAGTATTTT.

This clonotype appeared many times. The CDR3 coding sequence is TGTGCCAGCAGTTCCTGGCGGGATGGGGGGGAGACCCAGTACTTC. Its translation: CASSSWRDGGETQYF. The chain is built from TRBV28 and TRBJ2-5; weak D call: TRBD2 (6 bases). Between the trimmed V and J ends, which lost 4 bases and 5 bases, there was a span of 17 bases. This CDR3 contains 15 residues. The germline V gene encodes CDR1 MDHEN and CDR2 SYDVKM.

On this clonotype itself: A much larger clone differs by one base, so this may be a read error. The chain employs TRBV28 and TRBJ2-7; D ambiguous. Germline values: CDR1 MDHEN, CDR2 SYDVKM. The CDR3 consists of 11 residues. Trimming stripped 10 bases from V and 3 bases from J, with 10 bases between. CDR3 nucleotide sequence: TGTGCCAACCAGTCCGTCTACGAGCAGTACTTC. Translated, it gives CANQSVYEQYF.

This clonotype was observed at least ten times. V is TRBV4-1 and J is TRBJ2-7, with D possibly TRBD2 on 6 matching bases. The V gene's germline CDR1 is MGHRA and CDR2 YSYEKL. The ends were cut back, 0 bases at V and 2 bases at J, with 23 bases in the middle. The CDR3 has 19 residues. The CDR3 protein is CASSQDRDFSYPKTYEQYF. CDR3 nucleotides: TGCGCCAGCAGCCAAGATCGGGACTTTAGTTACCCAAAAACCTACGAGCAGTACTTC.

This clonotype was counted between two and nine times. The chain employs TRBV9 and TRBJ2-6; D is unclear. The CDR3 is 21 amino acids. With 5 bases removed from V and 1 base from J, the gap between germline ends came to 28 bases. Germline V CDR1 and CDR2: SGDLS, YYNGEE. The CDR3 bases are TGTGCCAGCAGTGAGGCCGTGGGTGATACCTTCCCGCCTTCTGGGGCCAACGTCCTGACTTTC. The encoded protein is CASSEAVGDTFPPSGANVLTF.

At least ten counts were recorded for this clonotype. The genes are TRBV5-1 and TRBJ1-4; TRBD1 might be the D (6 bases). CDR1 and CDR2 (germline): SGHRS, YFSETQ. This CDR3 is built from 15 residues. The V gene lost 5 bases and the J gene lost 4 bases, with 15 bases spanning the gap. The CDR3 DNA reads TGCGCCAGCAGTTTCGGGGGGGCCGGTAATGAAAAACTGTTTTTT. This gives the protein CASSFGGAGNEKLFF. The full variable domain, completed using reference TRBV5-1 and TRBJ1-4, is KAGVTQTPRYLIKTRGQQVTLSCSPISGHRSVSWYQQTPGQGLQFLFEYFSETQRNKGNFPGRFSGRQFSNSRSEMNVSTLELGDSALYLCASSFGGAGNEKLFFGSGTQLSVL.

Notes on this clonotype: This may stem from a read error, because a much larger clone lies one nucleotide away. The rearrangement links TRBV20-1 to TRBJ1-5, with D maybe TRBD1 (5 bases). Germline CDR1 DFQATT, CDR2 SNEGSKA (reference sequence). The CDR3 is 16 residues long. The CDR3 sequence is CSARDKGMGTHQPRHF. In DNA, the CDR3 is TGCAGTGCTAGAGATAAGGGGATGGGAACCCATCAGCCCCGGCATTTT.

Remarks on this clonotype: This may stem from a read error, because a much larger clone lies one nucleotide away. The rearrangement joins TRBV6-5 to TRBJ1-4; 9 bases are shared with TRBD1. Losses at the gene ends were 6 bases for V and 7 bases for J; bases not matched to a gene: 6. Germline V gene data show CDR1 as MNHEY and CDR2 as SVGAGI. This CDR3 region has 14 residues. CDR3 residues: CASREGQGVEKLFF. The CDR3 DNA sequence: TGTGCCAGCAGGGAGGGACAGGGTGTTGAAAAACTGTTTTTT.

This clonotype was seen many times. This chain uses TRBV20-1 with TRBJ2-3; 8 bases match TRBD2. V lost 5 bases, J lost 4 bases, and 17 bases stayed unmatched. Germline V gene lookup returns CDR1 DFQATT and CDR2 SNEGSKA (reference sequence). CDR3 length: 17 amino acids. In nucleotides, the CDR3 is TGCAGTGCTCCTTCCCCGTCAGCGGGAGTATATGCAGATACGCAGTATTTT. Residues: CSAPSPSAGVYADTQYF.

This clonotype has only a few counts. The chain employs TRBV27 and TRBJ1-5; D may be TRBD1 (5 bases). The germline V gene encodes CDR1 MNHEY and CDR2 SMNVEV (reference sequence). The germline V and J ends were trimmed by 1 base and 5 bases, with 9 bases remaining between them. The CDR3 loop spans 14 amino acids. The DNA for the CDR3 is TGTGCCAGCAGTTTATATCGGGGGGATCAGCCCCAGCATTTT. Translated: CASSLYRGDQPQHF.

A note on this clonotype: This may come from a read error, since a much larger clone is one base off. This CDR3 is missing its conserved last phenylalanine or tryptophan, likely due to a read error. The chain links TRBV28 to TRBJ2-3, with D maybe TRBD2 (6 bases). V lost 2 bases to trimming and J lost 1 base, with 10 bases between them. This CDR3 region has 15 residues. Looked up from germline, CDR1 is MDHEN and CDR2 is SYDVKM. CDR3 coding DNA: TGTGCCAGCAGTTTACGGAGGGAGGGCACAGATACGCAGTATGTT. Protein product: CASSLRREGTDTQYV.

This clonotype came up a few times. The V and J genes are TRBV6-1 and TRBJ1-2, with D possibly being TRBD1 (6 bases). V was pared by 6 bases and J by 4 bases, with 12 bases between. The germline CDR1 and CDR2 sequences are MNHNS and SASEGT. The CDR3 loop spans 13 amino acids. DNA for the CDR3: TGTGCCAGCAGGGGGGGCAGCAGCTATGGCTACACCTTC. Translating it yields CASRGGSSYGYTF.

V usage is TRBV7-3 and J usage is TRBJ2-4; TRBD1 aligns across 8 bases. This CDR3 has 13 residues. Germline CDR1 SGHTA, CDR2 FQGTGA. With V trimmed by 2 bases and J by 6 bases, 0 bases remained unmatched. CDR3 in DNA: TGTGCCAGCAGCTTAGGACAGGGAAACATTCAGTACTTC. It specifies CASSLGQGNIQYF.

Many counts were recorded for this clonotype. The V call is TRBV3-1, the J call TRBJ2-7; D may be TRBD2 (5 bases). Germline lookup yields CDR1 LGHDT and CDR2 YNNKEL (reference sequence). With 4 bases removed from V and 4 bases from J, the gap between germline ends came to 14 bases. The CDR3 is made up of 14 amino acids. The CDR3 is CASSPDGVTYEQYF. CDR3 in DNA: TGTGCCAGCAGCCCCGACGGGGTTACGTACGAGCAGTACTTC.

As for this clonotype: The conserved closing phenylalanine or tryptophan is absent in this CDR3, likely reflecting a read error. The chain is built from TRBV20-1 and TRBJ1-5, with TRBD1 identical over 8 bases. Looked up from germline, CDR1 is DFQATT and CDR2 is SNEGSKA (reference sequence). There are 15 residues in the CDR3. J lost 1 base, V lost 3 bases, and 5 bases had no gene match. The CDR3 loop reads CSASLTGESNQPQHL. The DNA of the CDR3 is TGCAGTGCTAGCTTGACAGGGGAGAGCAATCAGCCCCAGCATCTT.

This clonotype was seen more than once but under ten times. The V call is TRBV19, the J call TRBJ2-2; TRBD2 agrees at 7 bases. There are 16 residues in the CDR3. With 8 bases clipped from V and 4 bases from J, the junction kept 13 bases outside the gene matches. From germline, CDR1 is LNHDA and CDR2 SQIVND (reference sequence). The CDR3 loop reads CASGLGAGVSTGELFF. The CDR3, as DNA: TGTGCCAGTGGATTAGGGGCGGGAGTCAGCACCGGGGAGCTGTTTTTT.

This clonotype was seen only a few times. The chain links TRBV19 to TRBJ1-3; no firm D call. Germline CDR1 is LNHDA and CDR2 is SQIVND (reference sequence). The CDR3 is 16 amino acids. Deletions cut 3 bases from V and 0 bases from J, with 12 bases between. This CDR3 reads CASSIFARPSGNTIYF. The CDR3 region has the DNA TGTGCCAGTAGTATTTTCGCAAGGCCCTCTGGAAACACCATATATTTT.

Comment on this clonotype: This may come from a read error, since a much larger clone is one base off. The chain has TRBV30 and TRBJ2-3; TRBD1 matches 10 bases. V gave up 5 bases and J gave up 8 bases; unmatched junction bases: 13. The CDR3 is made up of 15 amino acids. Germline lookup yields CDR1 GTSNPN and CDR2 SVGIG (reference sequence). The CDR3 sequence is CAWDTGTGVAGTQYF. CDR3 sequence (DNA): TGTGCCTGGGACACCGGGACAGGGGTTGCAGGTACGCAGTATTTT. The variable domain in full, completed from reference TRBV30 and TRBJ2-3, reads SQTIHQWPATLVQPVGSPLSLECTVEGTSNPNLYWYRQAAGRGLQLLFYSVGIGQISSEVPQNLSASRPQDRQFILSSKKLLLSDSGFYLCAWDTGTGVAGTQYFGPGTRLTVL.

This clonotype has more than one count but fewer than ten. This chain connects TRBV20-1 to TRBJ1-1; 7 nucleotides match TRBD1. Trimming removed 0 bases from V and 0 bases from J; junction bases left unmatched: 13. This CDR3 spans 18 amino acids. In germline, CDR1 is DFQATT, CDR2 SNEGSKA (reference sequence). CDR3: CSARDIRLGGNLNTEAFF. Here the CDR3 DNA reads TGCAGTGCTAGAGATATTCGGCTAGGGGGCAATTTGAACACTGAAGCTTTCTTT.

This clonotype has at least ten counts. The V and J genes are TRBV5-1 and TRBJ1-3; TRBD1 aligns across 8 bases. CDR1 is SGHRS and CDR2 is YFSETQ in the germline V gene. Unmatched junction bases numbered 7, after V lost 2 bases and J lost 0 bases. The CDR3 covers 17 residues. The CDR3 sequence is CASSFSGGEGSGNTIYF. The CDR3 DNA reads TGCGCCAGCAGCTTCTCAGGGGGCGAAGGCTCTGGAAACACCATATATTTT.

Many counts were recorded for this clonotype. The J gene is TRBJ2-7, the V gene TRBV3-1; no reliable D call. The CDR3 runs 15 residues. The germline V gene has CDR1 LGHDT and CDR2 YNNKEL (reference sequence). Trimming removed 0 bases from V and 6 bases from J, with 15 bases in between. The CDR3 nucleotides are TGTGCCAGCAGCCAAGACCGACCCTCCCCGGGCGAGCAGTACTTC. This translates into CASSQDRPSPGEQYF.

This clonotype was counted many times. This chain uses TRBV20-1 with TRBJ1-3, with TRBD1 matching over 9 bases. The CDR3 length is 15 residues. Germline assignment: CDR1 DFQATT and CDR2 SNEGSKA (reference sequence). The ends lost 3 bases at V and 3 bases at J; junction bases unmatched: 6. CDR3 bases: TGCAGTGCTAGTTTACAGGGGGCGGTTGGAAACACCATATATTTT. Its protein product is CSASLQGAVGNTIYF.

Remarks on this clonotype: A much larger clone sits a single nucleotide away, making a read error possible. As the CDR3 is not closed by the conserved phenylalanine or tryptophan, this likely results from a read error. CDR3 DNA: TGCAGTGCTAGAGTAGCCGGGTACCAAGAGACCCAGTACATC. Amino acid sequence: CSARVAGYQETQYI. The V and J genes are TRBV20-1 and TRBJ2-5; D remains ambiguous. There are 14 residues in the CDR3. The V gene lost 1 base and the J gene lost 0 bases, with 9 bases spanning the gap. Germline CDR1 reads DFQATT; CDR2 reads SNEGSKA (reference sequence).

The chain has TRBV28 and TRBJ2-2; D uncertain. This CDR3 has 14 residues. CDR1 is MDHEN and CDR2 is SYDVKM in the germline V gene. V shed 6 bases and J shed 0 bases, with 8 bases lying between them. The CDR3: CASRDPANTGELFF. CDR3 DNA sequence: TGTGCCAGCAGGGACCCCGCGAACACCGGGGAGCTGTTTTTT. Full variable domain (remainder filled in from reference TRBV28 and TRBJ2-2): DVKVTQSSRYLVKRTGEKVFLECVQDMDHENMFWYRQDPGLGLRLIYFSYDVKMKEKGDIPEGYSVSREKKERFSLILESASTNQTSMYLCASRDPANTGELFFGEGSRLTVL.

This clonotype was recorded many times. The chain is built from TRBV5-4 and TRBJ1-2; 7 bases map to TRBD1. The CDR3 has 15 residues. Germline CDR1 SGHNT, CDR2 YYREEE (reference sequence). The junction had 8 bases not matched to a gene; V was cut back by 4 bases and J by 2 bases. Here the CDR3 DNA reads TGTGCCAGCAGCGTCCCGGGACAGAGAAACTATGGCTACACCTTC. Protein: CASSVPGQRNYGYTF.

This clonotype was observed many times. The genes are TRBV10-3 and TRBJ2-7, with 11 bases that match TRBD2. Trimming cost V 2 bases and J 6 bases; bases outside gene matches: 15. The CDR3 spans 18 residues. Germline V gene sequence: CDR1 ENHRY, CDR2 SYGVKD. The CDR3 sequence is CAISELGYTSGSGREQYF. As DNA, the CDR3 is TGTGCCATCAGTGAGCTGGGGTATACTAGCGGGAGCGGCCGCGAGCAGTACTTC.

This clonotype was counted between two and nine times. The CDR3 region is CASSLGSWAQHF. The CDR3 bases are TGTGCCAGCAGTTTGGGGTCCTGGGCCCAGCATTTT. J is TRBJ1-5 and V is TRBV12-3 or TRBV12-4; D gene ambiguous. The CDR3 extends over 12 amino acids. V was clipped by 3 bases and J by 11 bases, with 11 bases between them.